This T cell receptor beta chain was documented in a study of CD8 T cells in ankylosing spondylitis. This clonotype showed up many times. What it binds is unknown. Quantitative barcoded 5'-RACE was used to prepare TCR beta libraries. A single record per CDR3 protein comes from TCRdb applying MiXCR to the 5' RACE reads. The sample yields more than 300,000 distinct CDR3 sequences, 9.5% to 13% seen once. General study results and limits: Disease-linked clones displayed a CD8+ phenotype and appeared relatively rarely in peripheral blood. Disease-linked clones reportedly showed significant enrichment in matched ankylosing spondylitis synovial fluid. Several highly homologous variants made up a TCR beta motif, and this motif appeared characteristic of ankylosing spondylitis blood.

Losses at the gene ends were 0 bases for V and 0 bases for J; bases not matched to a gene: 7. This CDR3 contains 16 residues. CDR1 and CDR2 (germline): DFQATT, SNEGSKA (reference sequence). Sequencing input: blood, either unsorted or a sorted T cell fraction (not recorded which). The sequence was obtained from a female donor with ankylosing spondylitis or in good health (not recorded which). The chain couples TRBV20-1 to TRBJ1-1; 7 bases agree with TRBD1. The CDR3 DNA follows: TGCAGTGCTAGAGATTCTAGAGGGGGCCTGAACACTGAAGCTTTCTTT. Protein sequence: CSARDSRGGLNTEAFF.